Below, 12 T cell receptor beta chains from the same sample are listed, as sequenced in a study of blood T cell repertoires in COVID-19 (dated by TCRdb to the early 2020s). Library creation used the immunoSEQ multiplex PCR assay. This is the immuneACCESS table as TCRdb keeps it, with only in-frame sequences that have V and J called. A part of the clones is gone; compared with another copy, unresolved V genes explain less than half, and the rest is unexplained. For this sample there are 70,000 to 85,000 clones; roughly four fifths appear just once. More than 9% of the sample is taken by the ten largest. Sequencing input: peripheral blood. Receptors originate from a man between 60 and 75 years old with acute or convalescent COVID-19.

This clone was counted once. CDR3 amino acids: CASSIAGGGNEKLFF. CDR3 bases: TGTGCCAGTAGTATTGCAGGGGGAGGAAATGAAAAACTGTTTTTT. The chain links TRBV19 to TRBJ1-4, with TRBD1 matching over 7 bases. The CDR3 spans 15 residues. V gave up 3 bases and J gave up 5 bases; unmatched junction bases: 6. The germline CDR1 and CDR2 sequences are LNHDA and SQIVND (reference sequence).

The V and J genes are TRBV4-1 and TRBJ1-4; 7 positions agree with TRBD1. CDR1 MGHRA and CDR2 YSYEKL come from the germline V gene. Germline trimming cut 4 bases from V and 5 bases from J; bases unmatched to any gene: 16. This CDR3 region has 18 residues. The CDR3 loop is CASSPGGQASLKNEKLFF. For the CDR3, the DNA is TGCGCCAGCAGCCCGGGCGGACAGGCCTCCTTAAAGAATGAAAAACTGTTTTTT.

The chain carries TRBV7-3 and TRBJ2-3, with TRBD2 matching over 7 bases. Per germline, CDR1 SGHTA and CDR2 FQGTGA. After removal of 4 bases from V and 2 bases from J, the junction contained 3 bases not matched to a gene. The CDR3 runs 14 residues. For the CDR3, the DNA is TGTGCCAGCAGCTCCCGGGGGGACACAGATACGCAGTATTTT. Encoded protein: CASSSRGDTDTQYF.

CDR3 nucleotide sequence: TGTGCCAGCCTTGACGGCGGGATGCGCGGAAACACCATATATTTT. Translated: CASLDGGMRGNTIYF. This chain uses TRBV25-1 with TRBJ1-3, with D hard to call. V lost 8 bases and J lost 4, with 18 bases in between. CDR3 length equals 15 residues. Germline V lookup: CDR1 MGHDK, CDR2 SYGVNS.

V is TRBV7-8 and J is TRBJ1-2; D unresolved. Germline V gene data show CDR1 as SGHVS and CDR2 as FQNEAQ. The CDR3 consists of 13 residues. The ends were cut back, 5 bases at V and 4 bases at J, with 11 bases in the middle. CDR3 region: CASSAYSSYGYTF. The CDR3, as DNA: TGTGCCAGCAGCGCCTACAGTTCCTATGGCTACACCTTC.

This clone appeared a few times. V gene TRBV28 combines with J gene TRBJ2-7; 7 bases map to TRBD2. Per the germline V gene, CDR1 is MDHEN and CDR2 is SYDVKM. The CDR3 sequence is 13 residues long. After removal of 7 bases from V and 4 bases from J, the junction contained 7 bases not matched to a gene. The chain's CDR3 is CASTPWGGYEQYF. The CDR3 DNA is TGTGCCAGCACTCCTTGGGGGGGATACGAGCAGTACTTC.

The chain has TRBV9 and TRBJ1-1, with D unclear. The V gene lost 1 base and the J gene lost 0 bases, with 4 bases spanning the gap. The CDR3 consists of 13 residues. Per the germline V gene, CDR1 is SGDLS and CDR2 is YYNGEE. CDR3 amino acids: CASSVSVNTEAFF. The DNA for the CDR3 is TGTGCCAGCAGCGTATCGGTGAACACTGAAGCTTTCTTT.

This clone is a singleton in its sample. This chain connects TRBV7-6 to TRBJ2-7; the match to TRBD1 covers 9 bases. Germline CDR1 SGHVS, CDR2 FNYEAQ. The CDR3 contains 17 residues. V dropped 3 bases and J dropped 2; count of bases not matched to a gene: 11. In nucleotides, the CDR3 is TGTGCCAGCAGCTTGTCAAGCTCGGGACAGGGCACCTACGAGCAGTACTTC. Its protein product is CASSLSSSGQGTYEQYF.

V is TRBV18 and J is TRBJ1-1; TRBD1 is a possible D gene (5 bases). The CDR3 is 16 residues long. Trimming shortened V by 2 bases and J by 2 bases, and 15 bases separated the two germline ends. The germline V gene has CDR1 KGHSH and CDR2 LQKENI. The CDR3 bases are TGTGCCAGCTCACCAAATGGGCAGGGCATTAACACTGAAGCTTTCTTT. Translated, it gives CASSPNGQGINTEAFF.

Details on this clone: Other DNA sequences in this specimen translate into the identical CDR3. V and J are TRBV5-8 and TRBJ1-5, with TRBD1 as a possible D gene (6 bases). Trimming shortened V by 2 bases and J by 3 bases, and 12 bases separated the two germline ends. The CDR3 length is 15 residues. In germline, CDR1 is SGHTS, CDR2 YDEGEE. This CDR3 reads CASSFQGSSNQPQHF. Written as DNA, the CDR3 is TGTGCCAGCAGCTTCCAGGGGTCTTCCAATCAGCCCCAGCATTTT.

V is TRBV2 and J is TRBJ1-5; TRBD1 matches 7 bases. Germline CDR1 SNHLY, CDR2 FYNNEI. The CDR3 contains 14 residues. V lost 5 bases, J lost 2 bases, and 3 bases stayed unmatched. CDR3 amino acids: CASSRQGGNQPQHF. CDR3 DNA: TGTGCCAGCAGTCGACAGGGAGGCAATCAGCCCCAGCATTTT.

J is TRBJ1-4 and V is TRBV19; 7 positions agree with TRBD1. After removal of 3 bases from V and 5 bases from J, the junction contained 3 bases not matched to a gene. The germline gives CDR1 LNHDA, CDR2 SQIVND (reference sequence). The CDR3 has 14 amino acids. The CDR3 DNA is TGTGCCAGTAGTATCCGACAGGGCAATGAAAAACTGTTTTTT. Its protein product is CASSIRQGNEKLFF.